The 5 T cell receptor beta chains listed next were all sequenced from one sample in a study of regulatory T cells in long-lasting Graves disease. Time point indicated: persistent/refractory GD, antithyroid drugs over 5 years with positive TRAb. The TCR library used RNA extracted from PBMCs. In building TCR beta libraries, iRepertoire HTBI primers were used together with Arm-PCR of CDR3 regions. In TCRdb, the multiplex PCR reads were re-called with MiXCR into one record per CDR3 protein. Of around 460,000 distinct CDR3 sequences listed, roughly 21% were seen once; the top ten hold roughly 6.9%. The sequencing here drew on peripheral blood mononuclear cells (PBMCs), taken when the disease was refractory, from a patient treated with antithyroid drugs. The receptors shown here come from a female donor with Graves disease.

This clonotype has ten or more counts. The chain employs TRBV6-5 and TRBJ1-1; D is uncertain. CDR1 MNHEY and CDR2 SVGAGI come from the germline V gene. This CDR3 has 15 residues. V was cut by 2 bases and J by 3 bases, with 13 bases left in between. Here the CDR3 reads CASSYGLLADTEAFF. CDR3 sequence (DNA): TGTGCCAGCAGTTACGGTCTCCTAGCGGACACTGAAGCTTTCTTT.

This clonotype showed up many times. This sequence joins TRBV12-3 or TRBV12-4 and TRBJ1-2, with D possibly being TRBD1 (5 bases). The CDR3 extends over 12 amino acids. Trimming shortened V by 5 bases and J by 4 bases, and 8 bases separated the two germline ends. The chain's CDR3 is CASSPDSYGYTF. In DNA form, the CDR3 reads TGTGCCAGCAGTCCCGACAGCTATGGCTACACCTTC.

This chain connects TRBV10-3 to TRBJ2-7; tentative D call: TRBD2 (6 bases). The CDR3 is made up of 12 amino acids. Trimming took 6 bases from V and 6 from J, leaving 12 bases between them. CDR1 is ENHRY, CDR2 SYGVKD, per germline. The CDR3 sequence is CAISGLEGEQYF. CDR3 coding DNA: TGTGCCATCAGCGGCTTGGAGGGCGAGCAGTACTTC.

The table lists this clonotype with a few counts. The DNA for the CDR3 is TGCAGTGCTATGGGTTACCAAGAAAAACTGTTTTTT. It is translated as CSAMGYQEKLFF. V is TRBV20-1 and J is TRBJ1-4, with D unclear. Germline CDR1 reads DFQATT; CDR2 reads SNEGSKA (reference sequence). V lost 4 bases to trimming and J lost 8 bases, with 11 bases between them. This CDR3 contains 12 residues.

This rearrangement joins TRBV7-2 to TRBJ2-5; D unresolved. V was shortened by 5 bases and J by 0 bases, with 16 bases between the two germline ends. The CDR3 is made up of 16 amino acids. CDR1 is SGHTA, CDR2 FQGNSA, per germline. The CDR3 spells CASSQRSFLYQETQYF. The CDR3 DNA reads as TGTGCCAGCAGCCAGAGGAGTTTTTTGTACCAAGAGACCCAGTACTTC.